Detailed here is one TCR beta chain. After removal of 4 bases from V and 14 bases from J, the junction contained 10 bases not matched to a gene. The CDR3 contains 12 residues. In germline, CDR1 is MDHEN, CDR2 SYDVKM. The method was immunoSEQ multiplex PCR; TCRdb's version includes in-frame clones alone and lacks a portion of them. The data contain about 150,000 clones, approximately 88% of them seen just once; the ten biggest clones take up under 3.5%. This sample stems from a study of blood T cell repertoires in COVID-19. Sequenced input: peripheral blood. This TCR derives from a woman aged 55-69 years with acute or convalescent COVID-19. The chain links TRBV28 to TRBJ1-2; 7 bases line up with TRBD1. As DNA, the CDR3 is TGTGCCAGCAGTTCCCCCCCCGAGGGACAGACCTTC. It is translated as CASSSPPEGQTF.